This T cell receptor (beta chain) is from a study of T cell responses to AZD1222 COVID-19 vaccine. Whole-study findings and limits: Following two doses of AZD1222, Spike-specific TCR breadth and depth rose. Baseline serostatus was positive in only five to seven AZD1222 recipients. The sample set comprised mostly white British donors with more females, and clonal diversity was possibly underestimated. Repertoire sampling happened only post peak T cell response.

Measured with immunoSEQ multiplex PCR; TCRdb has only the in-frame clones, and not every one. Among 150,000 to 200,000 clones, roughly 90% were seen once, and the ten largest hold 4% to 5.5%. Comments on this clone: Antigen: not known.

The CDR3 consists of 14 residues. V lost 1 base, J lost 2 bases, and 9 bases lay in between. In germline, CDR1 is MGHRA, CDR2 YSYEKL. The sequences come from peripheral blood, collected on day 0 of AZD1222 vaccination. The source is an adult in good health. The chain carries TRBV4-1 and TRBJ2-7; D gene uncertain. The CDR3 sequence: CASSQGTYTYEQYF. The CDR3 nucleotides read TGCGCCAGCAGCCAAGGTACCTACACCTACGAGCAGTACTTC.